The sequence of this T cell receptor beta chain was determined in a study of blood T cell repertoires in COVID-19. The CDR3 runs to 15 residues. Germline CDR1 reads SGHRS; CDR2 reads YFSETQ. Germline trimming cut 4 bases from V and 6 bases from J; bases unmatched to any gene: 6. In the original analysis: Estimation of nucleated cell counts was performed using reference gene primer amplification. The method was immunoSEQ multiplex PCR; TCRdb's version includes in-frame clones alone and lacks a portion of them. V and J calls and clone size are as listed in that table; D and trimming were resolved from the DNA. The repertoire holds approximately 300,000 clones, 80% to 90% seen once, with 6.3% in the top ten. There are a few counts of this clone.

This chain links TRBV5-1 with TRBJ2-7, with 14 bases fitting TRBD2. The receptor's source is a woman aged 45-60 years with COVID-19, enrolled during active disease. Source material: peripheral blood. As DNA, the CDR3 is TGCGCCAGCAGCAGGGGACTAGCGGGAGCCGGCGAGCAGTACTTC. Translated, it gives CASSRGLAGAGEQYF.